The T cell receptor (beta chain) described here comes from a study of identical twins. The germline CDR1 and CDR2 sequences are SGHTA and FQGNSA. V lost 2 bases, J lost 5 bases, and 8 bases stayed unmatched. The CDR3 runs 15 residues. Every donor was a healthy Caucasian. Overall study results and limits: Modelling underestimated the level of out-of-frame TCR alpha sharing observed in monozygotic twins. Abundant beta clonotypes from cord blood had fewer insertions, unlike memory repertoires, which showed none.

Unique molecular identifiers were present on the cDNA, which also gained a universal primer site by template switching. From the 5' RACE reads, TCRdb called clonotypes with MiXCR, one entry per CDR3 protein. The sample consists of roughly 1.6 million distinct CDR3 sequences, around 29% of them appearing once. Comment on this clonotype: Antigen unknown.

This sequence was found in a newborn girl in good health. The J gene is TRBJ2-5, the V gene TRBV7-2; 7 bases match TRBD2. Material for sequencing was cord blood. In DNA form, the CDR3 reads TGTGCCAGCAGCTTATGGGGGAGGGAACGGGAGACCCAGTACTTC. Its translation: CASSLWGRERETQYF.